The T cell receptor (beta chain) under discussion was sequenced for a study of yellow fever vaccine responses in identical twins. Study results and limitations: Reportedly, the T cell response mounted by twins to vaccine seemed partly convergent, partly personalized.

TCRdb re-analysed the RT-PCR reads in MiXCR, keeping a single row per CDR3 protein. The sample yields 4,000 to 5,000 distinct CDR3 sequences, approximately 85% seen once. There are 15 residues in the CDR3. The V gene lost 5 bases and the J gene lost 4 bases, with 17 bases spanning the gap. The germline gives CDR1 SGHTA, CDR2 FQGTGA. With regard to this clonotype: As yet, its antigen is unknown.

The TCR originated in a woman aged 18-29 years who received the yellow fever vaccine. Specimen: T cells from blood (PBMCs), unsorted or a sorted subset (not recorded which), collected before or after yellow fever vaccination (not recorded which). This chain links TRBV7-3 with TRBJ1-1; D is perhaps TRBD1 (6 bases). CDR3: CASSSTGRGRTEAFF. The CDR3 DNA reads as TGTGCCAGCAGCAGTACAGGGAGAGGGCGCACTGAAGCTTTCTTT. Full variable domain (rest looked up from reference TRBV7-3 and TRBJ1-1): GAGVSQTPSNKVTEKGKYVELRCDPISGHTALYWYRQSLGQGPEFLIYFQGTGAADDSGLPNDRFFAVRPEGSVSTLKIQRTERGDSAVYLCASSSTGRGRTEAFFGQGTRLTVV.